This T cell receptor beta chain comes out of a study of tumor and adjacent non-tumor tissue in lung cancer. The CDR3 runs to 15 residues. Trimming took 2 bases from V and 0 from J, leaving 12 bases between them. Germline lookup yields CDR1 DFQATT and CDR2 SNEGSKA (reference sequence). This sample's RNA came from whole unsorted tissue. More than 3 cm separated this lung sample from the edge of the tumor. TCRbeta libraries were built with three rounds of nested PCR, modified from ARM-PCR. MiXCR, run by TCRdb on the multiplex PCR reads, gives a single entry per CDR3 protein. The sample has some 51,000 distinct CDR3 sequences, around 60% seen once. Only a few counts were recorded for this clonotype.

The source material was distant non-tumor lung tissue. This chain connects TRBV20-1 to TRBJ2-3; D is uncertain. This TCR was sampled from a woman in her seventies with non-small cell lung cancer. The CDR3 region has the DNA TGCAGTGCTAGAAAGGTCCCACTGAGCACAGATACGCAGTATTTT. Its protein product is CSARKVPLSTDTQYF.